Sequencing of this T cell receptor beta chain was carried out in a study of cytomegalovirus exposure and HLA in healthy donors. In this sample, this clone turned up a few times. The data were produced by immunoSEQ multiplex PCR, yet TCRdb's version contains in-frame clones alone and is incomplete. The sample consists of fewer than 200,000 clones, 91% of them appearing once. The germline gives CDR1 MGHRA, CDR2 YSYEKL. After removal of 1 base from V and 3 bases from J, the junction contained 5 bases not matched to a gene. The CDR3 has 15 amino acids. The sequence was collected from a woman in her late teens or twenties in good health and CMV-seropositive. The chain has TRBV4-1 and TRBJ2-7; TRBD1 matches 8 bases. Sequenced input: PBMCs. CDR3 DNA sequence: TGCGCCAGCAGCCAAGGGACAGGGACAATCTACGAGCAGTACTTC. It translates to CASSQGTGTIYEQYF.